This record looks at one TCR beta chain sequence and its context. Its target is unknown. The entry originates in a study of beta chain features in type 1 diabetes. CD45RO/CCR7/CD25/CD127/CD95/CD27 sorting isolated CD4+ naive, central memory, regulatory and stem cell-like memory cells. The study, taken as a whole, reports: PCR may have favored shorter templates equally in patients and controls. In every one of the four CD4+ subsets, TCRB CDR3s were moderately but significantly shorter in Type 1 diabetes patients. Patients with type 1 diabetes showed fewer VDJ junction insertions and more deletions. Since sequencing was performed on cDNA, cells with high TCR expression could be over-represented.

Reverse transcription of all isolated RNA meant that expressed TCRB transcripts were sequenced. This table comes from immunoSEQ multiplex PCR, and its TCRdb copy is limited to in-frame clones, with some not included. The repertoire holds a few hundred thousand clones, with about 12% as singletons. The V end was cut by 5 bases, the J end by 10 bases, with 12 bases between. In germline, CDR1 is ENHRY, CDR2 SYGVKD. The CDR3 loop spans 12 amino acids. The source is a woman aged 18-35 years with type 1 diabetes. The sequencing sample was made of naive CD4+ T cells from blood. The chain links TRBV10-3 to TRBJ2-1; perhaps TRBD1 as D (6 bases). In DNA, the CDR3 is TGTGCCATCAGTACCAGGGGTCGGGAGCAGTTCTTC. Translation: CAISTRGREQFF.